A single sample is the source of the 28 T cell receptor beta chains below, sequenced in a study of T cells in Graves' hyperthyroidism and ophthalmopathy. The CDR3 regions of TCR beta were amplified from RNA transcripts. The HTBI primer set was used in a first-round RT-PCR of the TCR CDR3. Using its own MiXCR run on the multiplex PCR reads, TCRdb lists one record per CDR3 protein. This repertoire shows hundreds of thousands of distinct CDR3 sequences, roughly an eighth found once; its top ten account for 25% to 30%. Sequencing was done on a sample of blood. These receptors were obtained from a man aged 45-65 years with Graves' ophthalmopathy.

This clonotype has at least ten counts. The chain carries TRBV28 and TRBJ2-3, with TRBD2 matching 7 bases. There are 15 residues in the CDR3. J lost 5 bases, V lost 5 bases, and 10 bases had no gene match. Per germline, CDR1 MDHEN and CDR2 SYDVKM. CDR3 residues: CASSLTGGRVDTQYF. The CDR3 DNA reads as TGTGCCAGCAGTCTCACAGGCGGGAGAGTAGATACGCAGTATTTT. The whole variable domain, remainder taken from reference TRBV28 and TRBJ2-3, is DVKVTQSSRYLVKRTGEKVFLECVQDMDHENMFWYRQDPGLGLRLIYFSYDVKMKEKGDIPEGYSVSREKKERFSLILESASTNQTSMYLCASSLTGGRVDTQYFGPGTRLTVL.

A single count supports this clonotype. The chain carries TRBV7-9 and TRBJ2-7; 9 nucleotides line up with TRBD2. Germline V gene data show CDR1 as SEHNR and CDR2 as FQNEAQ (reference sequence). This CDR3 has 18 residues. The junction had 17 bases not matched to a gene; V was cut back by 6 bases and J by 2 bases. The CDR3 sequence: CASRSRLAEEGHPYEQYF. CDR3 in DNA: TGTGCCAGCAGATCTCGACTAGCGGAGGAGGGGCATCCCTACGAGCAGTACTTC.

This clonotype showed up many times. The V gene is TRBV27, the J gene TRBJ2-3; possibly TRBD1 for D (5 bases). This CDR3 spans 16 amino acids. V lost 5 bases to trimming and J lost 1 base, with 16 bases between them. The germline gives CDR1 MNHEY, CDR2 SMNVEV (reference sequence). The CDR3 here is CASSLRVLVGTDTQYF. The CDR3 DNA reads as TGTGCCAGCAGTCTCAGGGTTCTGGTTGGCACAGATACGCAGTATTTT.

There are a few counts of this clonotype. The genes are TRBV9 and TRBJ2-3; D remains ambiguous. Germline lookup yields CDR1 SGDLS and CDR2 YYNGEE. Trimming left V 4 bases short and J 0 bases short, with 12 bases between. The CDR3 runs to 15 residues. The DNA for the CDR3 is TGTGCCAGCAGCTTGGGAAGCATAAGCACAGATACGCAGTATTTT. Amino acids: CASSLGSISTDTQYF.

This chain's CDR3 is CASSSQRGYTF. In DNA, the CDR3 is TGTGCCAGCAGCTCCCAGCGGGGCTACACCTTC. V is TRBV7-8 and J is TRBJ1-2; D remains unclear. Looked up from germline, CDR1 is SGHVS and CDR2 is FQNEAQ. V gave up 4 bases and J gave up 8 bases, with 8 bases separating them. The CDR3 loop spans 11 amino acids.

The CDR3 DNA reads as TGTGCCAGCAGCGTAGATCCGGGGACAGACTACAATGAGCAGTTCTTC. This sequence encodes CASSVDPGTDYNEQFF. The genes are TRBV9 and TRBJ2-1, with TRBD1 matching 7 bases. This CDR3 comprises 16 residues. V lost 0 bases, J lost 3 bases, and 6 bases stayed unmatched. Germline V gene data show CDR1 as SGDLS and CDR2 as YYNGEE.

This clonotype occurred a few times. The chain is built from TRBV9 and TRBJ1-2; unclear D gene. Trimming took 0 bases from V and 8 from J, leaving 14 bases between them. Germline CDR1 and CDR2: SGDLS and YYNGEE. This CDR3 region has 14 residues. The chain's CDR3 is CASSVDLLTSGYTF. The DNA for the CDR3 is TGTGCCAGCAGCGTAGATTTGTTGACATCCGGCTACACCTTC. Full variable domain (rest looked up from reference TRBV9 and TRBJ1-2): DSGVTQTPKHLITATGQRVTLRCSPRSGDLSVYWYQQSLDQGLQFLIQYYNGEERAKGNILERFSAQQFPDLHSELNLSSLELGDSALYFCASSVDLLTSGYTFGSGTRLTVV.

This clonotype has a count of ten or more. This chain joins TRBV3-1 and TRBJ1-5, with 8 bases matching TRBD1. This CDR3 region has 16 residues. The germline gives CDR1 LGHDT, CDR2 YNNKEL (reference sequence). J lost 7 bases, V lost 5 bases, and 13 bases had no gene match. The CDR3 coding sequence is TGTGCCAGCAGCTCCGACAGGGGCCAGGTGGGGCAGCCCCAGCATTTT. Translated: CASSSDRGQVGQPQHF.

This clonotype has ten or more counts. The genes are TRBV30 and TRBJ1-6; the D is unclear. The length of the CDR3 is 14 residues. V lost 3 bases, J lost 6 bases, and 12 bases lay in between. In germline, CDR1 is GTSNPN, CDR2 SVGIG (reference sequence). CDR3 nucleotide sequence: TGTGCCTGGAGAGAAGGGTCTGGTAATTCACCCCTCCACTTT. Protein: CAWREGSGNSPLHF. Variable domain in full (rest from reference TRBV30 and TRBJ1-6): SQTIHQWPATLVQPVGSPLSLECTVEGTSNPNLYWYRQAAGRGLQLLFYSVGIGQISSEVPQNLSASRPQDRQFILSSKKLLLSDSGFYLCAWREGSGNSPLHFGNGTRLTVT.

The chain combines TRBV12-5 with TRBJ2-7; D is unclear. Trimming removed 1 base from V and 7 bases from J, with 5 bases in between. CDR1 and CDR2 from the germline V gene are LGHNT and FRNRAP. This CDR3 region has 11 residues. The CDR3 protein is CASGLAREQYF. The CDR3, as DNA: TGTGCTAGTGGTTTGGCACGTGAGCAGTACTTC.

Ten or more counts support this clonotype. The gene calls are TRBV4-1 and TRBJ1-1; the match to TRBD1 covers 8 bases. The CDR3 is 16 residues long. The ends lost 0 bases at V and 5 bases at J; junction bases unmatched: 8. The V gene's germline CDR1 is MGHRA and CDR2 YSYEKL. The CDR3 coding sequence is TGCGCCAGCAGCCAAGAAAGTGTTACAGGGGGTACTGAAGCTTTCTTT. This translates into CASSQESVTGGTEAFF.

This clonotype was seen at least ten times. Its ends do not fully match the called genes, so a read error is possible. This chain connects TRBV5-1 to TRBJ2-7; no definite D call. The CDR3 totals 13 residues. The germline V gene has CDR1 SGHRS and CDR2 YFSETQ. The CDR3 loop is CASSLDRSYEQYF. CDR3 DNA sequence: TGTGCCAGCAGCTTGGATCGGTCCTACGAGCAGTACTTC.

This clonotype was seen repeatedly, ten times or more. This chain connects TRBV20-1 to TRBJ1-6, with TRBD1 identical over 8 bases. The CDR3 has 14 amino acids. Trimming at V came to 4 bases and at J to 7 bases, leaving 6 bases not matched to a gene. Per germline, CDR1 DFQATT and CDR2 SNEGSKA (reference sequence). The CDR3 bases are TGCAGTGCTACCGACAGGGGTCTAAATTCACCCCTCCACTTT. It codes for CSATDRGLNSPLHF.

This clonotype came up many times. This rearrangement joins TRBV5-1 to TRBJ2-7; D is possibly TRBD1 or TRBD2 (5 bases each). Germline lookup yields CDR1 SGHRS and CDR2 YFSETQ. Trimming cost V 0 bases and J 7 bases, with 20 bases left between them. CDR3 size: 16 residues. The CDR3 DNA follows: TGCGCCAGCAGCTTGGGGCCCCCCGGGACCGCTACGGAGCAGTACTTC. This gives the protein CASSLGPPGTATEQYF.

This clonotype showed up just a few times. The chain recombines TRBV7-6 with TRBJ2-3; D tentatively fits TRBD1 or TRBD2 (6 bases each). Per the germline V gene, CDR1 is SGHVS and CDR2 is FNYEAQ. This CDR3 has 16 residues. With 5 bases removed from V and 2 bases from J, the gap between germline ends came to 17 bases. As DNA, the CDR3 is TGTGCCAGCAGCGCGGGACACCTGGGCCACACAGATACGCAGTATTTT. Residues: CASSAGHLGHTDTQYF.

The genes are TRBV6-2 or TRBV6-3 and TRBJ1-1; 9 bases align to TRBD1. This CDR3 has 15 amino acids. Germline values: CDR1 MNHEY, CDR2 SVGEGT. V trimming: 6 bases; J trimming: 2 bases; junction bases outside the gene matches: 7. In nucleotides, the CDR3 is TGTGCCAGCAGAAATACGGGACAGGGTAACACTGAAGCTTTCTTT. It specifies CASRNTGQGNTEAFF.

This clonotype appeared many times. The chain has TRBV7-9 and TRBJ1-6, with unresolved D. Trimming pared 5 bases from V and 8 bases from J, leaving 10 bases between. Germline V CDR1 and CDR2: SEHNR, FQNEAQ (reference sequence). This CDR3 is 13 amino acids long. CDR3 in amino acids: CASSKNADSPLHF. In nucleotides, the CDR3 is TGTGCCAGCAGCAAGAATGCAGATTCACCCCTCCACTTT. The full variable domain, with the rest looked up from reference TRBV7-9 and TRBJ1-6, is DTGVSQNPRHKITKRGQNVTFRCDPISEHNRLYWYRQTLGQGPEFLTYFQNEAQLEKSRLLSDRFSAERPKGSFSTLEIQRTEQGDSAMYLCASSKNADSPLHFGNGTRLTVT.

This clonotype has ten or more counts. The V call is TRBV7-9, the J call TRBJ2-5; the D is unclear. The CDR3 extends over 13 amino acids. The V end was cut by 5 bases, the J end by 6 bases, with 13 bases between. The V gene's germline CDR1 is SEHNR and CDR2 FQNEAQ (reference sequence). CDR3 residues: CASSRFSPKTQYF. DNA for the CDR3: TGTGCCAGCAGCCGATTTAGCCCCAAGACCCAGTACTTC.

This clonotype has only a few counts. The chain links TRBV25-1 to TRBJ2-2, with D uncertain. Looked up from germline, CDR1 is MGHDK and CDR2 is SYGVNS. The CDR3 runs to 13 residues. V was pared by 6 bases and J by 7 bases, with 12 bases between. CDR3 DNA: TGTGCCAGCAGATTGGGGTTTCGCGGGGAGCTGTTTTTT. As protein: CASRLGFRGELFF.

The sample holds many counts of this clonotype. The chain is built from TRBV3-1 and TRBJ2-1, with 13 bases that match TRBD2. This CDR3 spans 17 amino acids. Germline CDR1 is LGHDT and CDR2 is YNNKEL (reference sequence). J was trimmed by 2 bases and V by 4 bases; bases with no gene match: 5. CDR3 sequence reads: CASSRTSGRTPYNEQFF. The DNA for the CDR3 is TGTGCCAGCAGCCGGACTAGCGGGAGAACCCCCTACAATGAGCAGTTCTTC.

This clonotype occurred a few times. The V call is TRBV6-2 or TRBV6-3, the J call TRBJ2-4; TRBD2 is a possible D gene (5 bases). Trimming pared 11 bases from V and 3 bases from J, leaving 11 bases between. Germline V gene sequence: CDR1 MNHEY, CDR2 SVGEGT. The CDR3 loop spans 12 amino acids. CDR3 in amino acids: CASSRGKNIQYF. DNA for the CDR3: TGTGCCTCATCACGGGGCAAAAACATTCAGTACTTC.

This clonotype was seen a few times. V gene TRBV11-3 combines with J gene TRBJ2-1, with D possibly matching TRBD2 (6 bases). The germline CDR1 and CDR2 sequences are SGHNT and YENEEA. V was clipped by 0 bases and J by 0 bases, with 9 bases between them. The CDR3 contains 16 residues. This chain's CDR3 is CASSLDLASSYNEQFF. The CDR3 DNA reads as TGTGCCAGCAGCTTAGATCTAGCGAGCTCCTACAATGAGCAGTTCTTC.

V and J are TRBV28 and TRBJ2-5; weak D call: TRBD2 (5 bases). CDR3 length equals 13 residues. CDR1 and CDR2 from the germline V gene are MDHEN and SYDVKM. The V and J ends lost 6 bases and 2 bases respectively, with 10 bases between them. The CDR3 is CASRWGAQETQYF. DNA for the CDR3: TGTGCCAGCAGGTGGGGAGCACAAGAGACCCAGTACTTC.

This clonotype came up many times. This sequence joins TRBV29-1 and TRBJ2-7; 9 bases align to TRBD1. This CDR3 has 15 residues. With V trimmed by 6 bases and J by 4 bases, 13 bases remained unmatched. Germline CDR1 and CDR2: SQVTM and ANQGSEA. The CDR3 region is CSVAPATGGTYEQYF. The CDR3 DNA follows: TGCAGCGTCGCCCCTGCGACAGGGGGAACATACGAGCAGTACTTC.

V gene TRBV10-3 combines with J gene TRBJ1-1; D may be TRBD1 (6 bases). Trimming cost V 10 bases and J 7 bases, with 19 bases left between them. This CDR3 has 13 amino acids. CDR1 ENHRY and CDR2 SYGVKD come from the germline V gene. CDR3 sequence: CATFFQGHGEAFF. The CDR3 DNA follows: TGTGCCACGTTTTTCCAGGGACACGGTGAAGCTTTCTTT.

This clonotype was seen more than once but under ten times. The V and J genes are TRBV20-1 and TRBJ2-7; D possibly uses TRBD1 or TRBD2 (6 bases each). The CDR3 totals 14 residues. V lost 1 base, J lost 6 bases, and 16 bases lay in between. Germline lookup yields CDR1 DFQATT and CDR2 SNEGSKA (reference sequence). DNA for the CDR3: TGCAGTGCTAGAGGACAGGCCGCCGGGGGCGAGCAGTACTTC. This encodes CSARGQAAGGEQYF.

In this sample, this clonotype turned up many times. The CDR3 DNA is TGCGCCAGCAGCCCACCGGCTAGCTACGAGCAGTACTTC. Translating it yields CASSPPASYEQYF. V is TRBV5-1 and J is TRBJ2-7; D unresolved. This CDR3 is 13 amino acids long. Between the trimmed V and J ends, which lost 4 bases and 3 bases, there was a span of 11 bases. Per germline, CDR1 SGHRS and CDR2 YFSETQ.

There are a few counts of this clonotype. V usage is TRBV12-3 or TRBV12-4 and J usage is TRBJ2-7, with 9 bases matching TRBD1. With V trimmed by 2 bases and J by 5 bases, 4 bases remained unmatched. CDR3 length: 14 residues. The CDR3 bases are TGTGCCAGCAGTTTAACAGGGGGCTTGGACGAGCAGTACTTC. Residues: CASSLTGGLDEQYF.